Shown below are 15 T cell receptor beta chains from a single sample sequenced in a study of blood T cell repertoires in COVID-19. Sequenced by immunoSEQ multiplex PCR; TCRdb stores in-frame clones only, minus some. This sample yields approximately 120,000 clones, of which over 75% are seen a single time; roughly 7% belongs to the top ten. Sequencing was performed on peripheral blood. These receptors came from a woman between 50 and 59 years old with acute or convalescent COVID-19.

The chain employs TRBV6-5 and TRBJ1-2, with a possible D match to TRBD1 (5 bases). Deletions cut 10 bases from V and 8 bases from J, with 26 bases between. This CDR3 region has 15 residues. CDR1 and CDR2 (germline): MNHEY, SVGAGI. The DNA of the CDR3 is TGTGCCACCAGGTCTGGGGCAGGGAAGGTAGGAGGCTACACCTTC. The encoded protein is CATRSGAGKVGGYTF.

The CDR3 spells CASRMTSGGNNEQFF. Here the CDR3 DNA reads TGTGCCAGCCGCATGACTAGCGGGGGGAACAATGAGCAGTTCTTC. The V and J genes are TRBV18 and TRBJ2-1; 13 positions agree with TRBD2. This CDR3 has 15 residues. J gave up 5 bases and V 8 bases, and 6 bases lay outside the gene matches. The germline gives CDR1 KGHSH, CDR2 LQKENI. The full variable domain, its missing parts supplied by reference TRBV18 and TRBJ2-1, is NAGVMQNPRHLVRRRGQEARLRCSPMKGHSHVYWYRQLPEEGLKFMVYLQKENIIDESGMPKERFSAEFPKEGPSILRIQQVVRGDSAAYFCASRMTSGGNNEQFFGPGTRLTVL.

The V call is TRBV5-1, the J call TRBJ1-6; TRBD1 agrees at 7 bases. This CDR3 is built from 16 residues. CDR1 SGHRS and CDR2 YFSETQ come from the germline V gene. The J segment lost 4 bases and the V segment lost 6 bases, leaving 10 bases of the junction unmatched. The CDR3 reads CASTRRTGAYNSPLHF. The CDR3 region has the DNA TGCGCCAGCACCCGGAGGACAGGAGCTTATAATTCACCCCTCCACTTT.

The V call is TRBV7-3, the J call TRBJ2-6; 9 positions agree with TRBD1. This CDR3 is built from 18 residues. Germline-derived CDR1 and CDR2 are SGHTA and FQGTGA. The V segment lost 6 bases and the J segment 1 base; nucleotides outside the gene matches: 10. CDR3 bases: TGTGCCAGCAGTCCAAATCCGGGGACAGGGTCTGGGGCCAACGTCCTGACTTTC. This sequence encodes CASSPNPGTGSGANVLTF.

This rearrangement joins TRBV18 to TRBJ1-1; D gene unclear. CDR3 length: 14 amino acids. V dropped 3 bases and J dropped 1 base, with 9 bases sitting between them. From germline, CDR1 is KGHSH and CDR2 LQKENI. The CDR3, as DNA: TGTGCCAGCTCACCCCACGCCGGGAACACTGAAGCTTTCTTT. It specifies CASSPHAGNTEAFF.

This chain connects TRBV6-5 to TRBJ2-7; 7 nucleotides agree with TRBD2. Germline loops: CDR1 MNHEY, CDR2 SVGAGI. CDR3 size: 16 residues. The J segment lost 0 bases and the V segment lost 4 bases, leaving 9 bases of the junction unmatched. The CDR3 bases are TGTGCCAGCAGTTCGGTGGGGACTACCTCCTCCTACGAGCAGTACTTC. This gives the protein CASSSVGTTSSYEQYF.

The rearrangement links TRBV7-8 to TRBJ1-1; 11 bases match TRBD1. The CDR3 covers 16 residues. V trimming: 5 bases; J trimming: 5 bases; junction bases outside the gene matches: 10. Per germline, CDR1 SGHVS and CDR2 FQNEAQ. The DNA for the CDR3 is TGTGCCAGCAGCCCTCGGACAGGGGGCACGGGAACTGAAGCTTTCTTT. Encoded protein: CASSPRTGGTGTEAFF.

The CDR3 reads CAWSVLETQYF. For the CDR3, the DNA is TGTGCCTGGAGTGTACTAGAGACCCAGTACTTC. The rearrangement uses TRBV30 and TRBJ2-5, with no clear D. There are 11 residues in the CDR3. Germline CDR1 and CDR2: GTSNPN and SVGIG (reference sequence). V lost 0 bases and J 4 bases, leaving 3 bases between the germline ends.

As to this clone: Different DNA sequences within this sample yield the same CDR3. The CDR3 spells CSVVGAEAFF. CDR3 coding DNA: TGCAGCGTTGTCGGAGCTGAAGCTTTCTTT. The chain carries TRBV29-1 and TRBJ1-1, with D unresolved. V lost 4 bases and J lost 6, with 6 bases in between. The CDR3 is 10 residues long. Germline V gene lookup returns CDR1 SQVTM and CDR2 ANQGSEA.

The chain combines TRBV6-6 with TRBJ2-7; TRBD2 agrees at 8 bases. The trim removed 8 bases at V and 7 bases at J, leaving 10 bases unmatched. CDR1 is MNHNY, CDR2 SVGAGI, per germline (reference sequence). CDR3 size: 13 residues. The CDR3 protein is CASAPGGRREQYF. The CDR3 region has the DNA TGTGCCAGCGCCCCTGGCGGGAGGCGGGAGCAGTACTTC.

V usage is TRBV15 and J usage is TRBJ1-1; D is perhaps TRBD1 (6 bases). From germline, CDR1 is LNHNV and CDR2 YYDKDF (reference sequence). The CDR3 covers 17 residues. Between the trimmed V and J ends, which lost 4 bases and 0 bases, there was a span of 18 bases. The CDR3 loop is CATSMMWTATMNTEAFF. In DNA form, the CDR3 reads TGTGCCACCAGCATGATGTGGACAGCTACCATGAACACTGAAGCTTTCTTT. Complete variable domain (other parts from reference TRBV15 and TRBJ1-1): DAMVIQNPRYQVTQFGKPVTLSCSQTLNHNVMYWYQQKSSQAPKLLFHYYDKDFNNEADTPDNFQSRRPNTSFCFLDIRSPGLGDTAMYLCATSMMWTATMNTEAFFGQGTRLTVV.

This chain uses TRBV5-1 with TRBJ2-5, with 8 bases that match TRBD2. Trimming cost V 4 bases and J 4 bases; bases outside gene matches: 15. This CDR3 spans 17 amino acids. Germline V gene data show CDR1 as SGHRS and CDR2 as YFSETQ. The CDR3 loop reads CASSPPGASGQGETQYF. Here the CDR3 DNA reads TGCGCCAGCAGCCCACCGGGGGCTAGCGGGCAGGGAGAGACCCAGTACTTC.

V and J are TRBV19 and TRBJ1-1; 7 nucleotides line up with TRBD1. The germline gives CDR1 LNHDA, CDR2 SQIVND (reference sequence). J lost 4 bases, V lost 6 bases, and 11 bases had no gene match. This CDR3 has 15 amino acids. CDR3 sequence (DNA): TGTGCCAGTAGATTCAATAGGGCAGGGGGCACTGAAGCTTTCTTT. Its protein product is CASRFNRAGGTEAFF.

As concerns this clone: The sample holds other DNA sequences that translate to the same CDR3. The chain combines TRBV29-1 with TRBJ1-2, with TRBD1 as a possible D gene (6 bases). CDR1 and CDR2 from the germline V gene are SQVTM and ANQGSEA. This CDR3 has 14 residues. Between the trimmed V and J ends, which lost 3 bases and 7 bases, there was a span of 18 bases. CDR3 residues: CSVDYGGRGGGYTF. The CDR3 region has the DNA TGCAGCGTTGACTATGGGGGGCGCGGGGGTGGCTACACCTTC.

The chain has TRBV30 and TRBJ1-1, with 9 positions matching TRBD1. V was clipped by 2 bases and J by 3 bases; unmatched bases: 7. CDR1 and CDR2 (germline): GTSNPN, SVGIG (reference sequence). This CDR3 has 15 residues. The CDR3 sequence is CAWSLTGGQDTEAFF. CDR3 nucleotides: TGTGCCTGGAGTCTCACAGGGGGCCAGGACACTGAAGCTTTCTTT.